The entry that follows covers one TCR beta chain sequence. What it binds is not known. This sample is drawn from a study of radiotherapy plus CTLA-4 blockade in lung cancer. In the study overall: Overall, roughly 17% of patients showed an objective response, while over 30% attained disease control.

Germline V lookup: CDR1 LGHNT, CDR2 FRNRAP. The CDR3 sequence is 13 residues long. Trimming pared 4 bases from V and 2 bases from J, leaving 9 bases between. Profiled with immunoSEQ multiplex PCR; TCRdb holds only in-frame clones, not every one. The sample lists more than 90,000 clones; 81% were seen once. Overall study findings and caveats: Following radiotherapy plus ipilimumab, tumor-derived TCR clones expanded in the blood.

This clonotype was obtained from a human donor with non-small cell lung cancer that progressed on radiotherapy plus ipilimumab. Some clones in this sample may be carry-over from other donors' samples. Sequenced here: peripheral blood, sampled from a patient treated with radiotherapy plus ipilimumab. The gene calls are TRBV12-5 and TRBJ2-7; D gene unclear. The CDR3 nucleotides are TGTGCTAGTGGTTATAACAGCGCCTACGAGCAGTACTTC. Its protein is CASGYNSAYEQYF.